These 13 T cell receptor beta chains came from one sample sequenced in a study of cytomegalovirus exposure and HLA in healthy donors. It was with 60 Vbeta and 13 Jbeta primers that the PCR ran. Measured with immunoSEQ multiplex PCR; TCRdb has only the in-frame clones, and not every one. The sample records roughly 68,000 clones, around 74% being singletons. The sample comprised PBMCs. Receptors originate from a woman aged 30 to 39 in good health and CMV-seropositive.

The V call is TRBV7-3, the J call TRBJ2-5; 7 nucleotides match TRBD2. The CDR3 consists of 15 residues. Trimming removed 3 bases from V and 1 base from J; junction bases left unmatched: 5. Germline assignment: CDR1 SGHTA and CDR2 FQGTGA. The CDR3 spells CASSFFGGSQETQYF. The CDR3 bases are TGTGCCAGCAGCTTTTTCGGGGGGAGCCAAGAGACCCAGTACTTC.

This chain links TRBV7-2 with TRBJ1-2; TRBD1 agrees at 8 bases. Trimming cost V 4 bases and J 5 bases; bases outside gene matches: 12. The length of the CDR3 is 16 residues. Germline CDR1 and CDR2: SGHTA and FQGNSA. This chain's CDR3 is CASSSQGTGAGYGYTF. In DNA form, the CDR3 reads TGTGCCAGCAGCTCCCAGGGGACAGGCGCTGGGTATGGCTACACCTTC.

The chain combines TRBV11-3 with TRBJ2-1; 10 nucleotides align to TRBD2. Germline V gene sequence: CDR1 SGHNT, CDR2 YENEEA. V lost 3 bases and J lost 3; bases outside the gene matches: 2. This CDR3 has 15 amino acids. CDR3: CASSLPSGSYNEQFF. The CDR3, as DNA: TGTGCCAGCAGCTTGCCTAGCGGGAGCTACAATGAGCAGTTCTTC.

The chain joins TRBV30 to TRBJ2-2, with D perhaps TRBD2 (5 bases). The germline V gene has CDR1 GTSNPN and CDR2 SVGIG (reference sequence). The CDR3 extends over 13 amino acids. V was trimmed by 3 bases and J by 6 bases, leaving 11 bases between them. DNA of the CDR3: TGTGCCTGGAGAGCCGGGGTTCCCGGGGAGCTGTTTTTT. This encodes CAWRAGVPGELFF.

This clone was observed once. CDR3 bases: TGTGCCAGCAGGCACCTCACAAAAGAGACCCAGTACTTC. It codes for CASRHLTKETQYF. The chain links TRBV7-2 to TRBJ2-5, with unresolved D. Germline V gene data show CDR1 as SGHTA and CDR2 as FQGNSA. V was shortened by 6 bases and J by 3 bases, with 11 bases between the two germline ends. The CDR3 is 13 residues long. The whole variable domain, remainder taken from reference TRBV7-2 and TRBJ2-5, is GAGVSQSPSNKVTEKGKDVELRCDPISGHTALYWYRQSLGQGLEFLIYFQGNSAPDKSGLPSDRFSAERTGGSVSTLTIQRTQQEDSAVYLCASRHLTKETQYFGPGTRLLVL.

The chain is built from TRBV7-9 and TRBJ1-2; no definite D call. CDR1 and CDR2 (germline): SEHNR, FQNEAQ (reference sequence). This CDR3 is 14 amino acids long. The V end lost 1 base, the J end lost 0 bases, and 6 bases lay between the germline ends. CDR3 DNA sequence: TGTGCCAGCAGCTTAGGACACCCTAACTATGGCTACACCTTC. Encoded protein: CASSLGHPNYGYTF.

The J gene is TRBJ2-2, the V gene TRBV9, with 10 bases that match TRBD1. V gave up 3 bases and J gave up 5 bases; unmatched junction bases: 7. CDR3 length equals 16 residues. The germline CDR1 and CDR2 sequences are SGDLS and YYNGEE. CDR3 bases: TGTGCCAGCAGCGCCTTGACAGGGGGCGGGACCGGGGAGCTGTTTTTT. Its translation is CASSALTGGGTGELFF.

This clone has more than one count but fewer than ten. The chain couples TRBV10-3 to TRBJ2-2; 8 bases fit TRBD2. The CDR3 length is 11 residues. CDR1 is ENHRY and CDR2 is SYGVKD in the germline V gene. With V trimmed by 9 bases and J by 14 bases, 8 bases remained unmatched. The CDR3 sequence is CAMGAGAGLFF. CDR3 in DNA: TGTGCCATGGGAGCGGGAGCGGGTCTGTTTTTT.

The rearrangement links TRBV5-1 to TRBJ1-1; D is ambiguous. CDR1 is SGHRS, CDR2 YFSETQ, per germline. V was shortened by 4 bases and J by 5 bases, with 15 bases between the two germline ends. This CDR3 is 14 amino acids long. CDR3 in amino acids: CASSPWEGGTEAFF. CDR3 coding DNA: TGCGCCAGCAGCCCTTGGGAAGGAGGAACTGAAGCTTTCTTT.

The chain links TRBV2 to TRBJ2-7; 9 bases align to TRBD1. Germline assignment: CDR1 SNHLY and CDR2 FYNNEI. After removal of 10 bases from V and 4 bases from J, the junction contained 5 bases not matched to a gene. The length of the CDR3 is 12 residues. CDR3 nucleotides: TGTGCCACCAGACAGGGGGGGTACGAGCAGTACTTC. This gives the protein CATRQGGYEQYF.

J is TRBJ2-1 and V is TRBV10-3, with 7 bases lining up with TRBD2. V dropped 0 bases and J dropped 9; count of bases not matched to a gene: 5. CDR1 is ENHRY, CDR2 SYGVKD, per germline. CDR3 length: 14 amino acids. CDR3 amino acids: CAISESGSSGEQFF. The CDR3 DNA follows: TGTGCCATCAGTGAGTCGGGTTCTAGCGGTGAGCAGTTCTTC.

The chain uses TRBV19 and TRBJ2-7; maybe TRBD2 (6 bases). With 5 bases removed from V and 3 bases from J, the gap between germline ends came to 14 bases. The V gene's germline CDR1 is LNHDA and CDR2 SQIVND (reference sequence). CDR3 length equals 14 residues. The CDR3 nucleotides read TGTGCCAGTAGTTTCGGGGGTCCTCTCTACGAGCAGTACTTC. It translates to CASSFGGPLYEQYF.

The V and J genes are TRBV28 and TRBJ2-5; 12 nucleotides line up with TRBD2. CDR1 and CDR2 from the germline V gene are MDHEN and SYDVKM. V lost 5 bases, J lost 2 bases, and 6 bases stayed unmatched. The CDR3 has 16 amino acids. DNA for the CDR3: TGTGCCAGCAGTCCGACTAGCGGGGGCATACAAGAGACCCAGTACTTC. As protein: CASSPTSGGIQETQYF.